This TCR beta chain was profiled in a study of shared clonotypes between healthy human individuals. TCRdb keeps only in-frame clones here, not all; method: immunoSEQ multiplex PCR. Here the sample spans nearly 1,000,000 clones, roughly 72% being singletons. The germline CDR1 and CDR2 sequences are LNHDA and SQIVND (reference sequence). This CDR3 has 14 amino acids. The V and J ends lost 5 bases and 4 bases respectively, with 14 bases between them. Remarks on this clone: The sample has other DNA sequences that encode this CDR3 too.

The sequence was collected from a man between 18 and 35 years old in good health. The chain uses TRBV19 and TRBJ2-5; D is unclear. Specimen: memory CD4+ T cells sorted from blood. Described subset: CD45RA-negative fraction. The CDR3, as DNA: TGTGCCAGTAGTCCAACCGGCGGAGCAGAGACCCAGTACTTC. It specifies CASSPTGGAETQYF.